This T cell receptor (beta chain) came from a study of blood T cell repertoires in COVID-19. The wider study: In each case, the material was cDNA or gDNA derived from T cells, B-cell-depleted T cells, or PBMCs.

This clone was seen once. The Seattle patients joined while their infection was active and were tracked longitudinally afterward. Trimming cost V 3 bases and J 1 base, with 7 bases left between them. The germline V gene encodes CDR1 LNHDA and CDR2 SQIVND (reference sequence). This CDR3 is 13 amino acids long. Study processing details: For nucleated cells, counts were estimated from reference gene primer amplification. Clones were read by immunoSEQ multiplex PCR, and TCRdb kept only the in-frame ones, dropping some. The V and J calls and clone size were taken over from that table, and D and trimming were inferred from the DNA. This table holds 250,000 to 300,000 clones, 86% found once.

This sequence joins TRBV19 and TRBJ2-7; D not resolved. This sequence was found in a woman in her 30s with COVID-19, enrolled during active disease. Specimen: peripheral blood. The CDR3 DNA is TGTGCCAGTAGTATGGGCACTTCCTACGAGCAGTACTTC. This translates into CASSMGTSYEQYF.